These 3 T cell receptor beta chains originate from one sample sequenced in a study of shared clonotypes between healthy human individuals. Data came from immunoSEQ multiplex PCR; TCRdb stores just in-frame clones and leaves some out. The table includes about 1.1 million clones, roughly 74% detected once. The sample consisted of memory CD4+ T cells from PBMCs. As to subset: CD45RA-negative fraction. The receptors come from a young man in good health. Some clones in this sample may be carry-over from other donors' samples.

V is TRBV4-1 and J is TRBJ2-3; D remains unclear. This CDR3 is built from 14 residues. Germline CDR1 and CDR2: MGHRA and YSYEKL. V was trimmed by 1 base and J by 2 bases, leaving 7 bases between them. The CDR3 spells CASSQVQNTDTQYF. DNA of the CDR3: TGCGCCAGCAGCCAAGTACAGAACACAGATACGCAGTATTTT.

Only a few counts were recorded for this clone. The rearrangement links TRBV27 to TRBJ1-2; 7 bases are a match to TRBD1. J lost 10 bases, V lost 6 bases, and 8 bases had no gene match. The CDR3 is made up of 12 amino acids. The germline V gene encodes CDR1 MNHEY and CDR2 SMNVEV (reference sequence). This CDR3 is CASRGDSPFYTF. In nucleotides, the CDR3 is TGTGCCAGCAGGGGGGACAGCCCTTTCTACACCTTC.

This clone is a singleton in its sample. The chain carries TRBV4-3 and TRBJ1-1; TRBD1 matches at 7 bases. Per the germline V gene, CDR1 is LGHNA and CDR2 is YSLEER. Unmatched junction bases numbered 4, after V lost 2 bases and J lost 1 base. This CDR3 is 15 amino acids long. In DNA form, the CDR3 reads TGCGCCAGCAGCCAATCGGGACAGACGAACACTGAAGCTTTCTTT. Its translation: CASSQSGQTNTEAFF.